These T cell receptor beta chains were read from a single sample in a study of cytomegalovirus exposure and HLA in healthy donors. This table comes from immunoSEQ multiplex PCR, and its TCRdb copy is limited to in-frame clones, with some not included. The table includes fewer than 120,000 clones, about three quarters detected once. Sequenced sample: PBMCs. These receptors were obtained from a woman in her sixties in good health and CMV-seropositive. Each CDR3 is given with its conserved first and last residue. Each record gives: CDR3 protein, CDR3 DNA, D gene, J gene, V gene, clone size. The D gene is left open where the match is weak. Size tells how often a clone was seen (once, few, many) or the class of an expanded clone, and some rows leave it out.

CDR3aa: CASKGDSTDTQYF; CDR3nt: TGTGCCAGCAAGGGAGATAGCACAGATACGCAGTATTTT; d_gene: -; j_gene: TRBJ2-3; v_gene: TRBV2; abundance: -
CDR3aa: CASRGLDRSTSSYNEQFF; CDR3nt: TGTGCCAGTAGGGGACTAGATCGATCCACTAGCTCCTACAATGAGCAGTTCTTC; d_gene: TRBD2; j_gene: TRBJ2-1; v_gene: TRBV19; abundance: -
CDR3aa: CATAASRSSYNEQFF; CDR3nt: TGTGCCACCGCCGCTTCCCGGAGCTCCTACAATGAGCAGTTCTTC; d_gene: -; j_gene: TRBJ2-1; v_gene: TRBV19; abundance: -
CDR3aa: CSVEGQGSGYTF; CDR3nt: TGCAGCGTTGAAGGACAGGGCTCCGGCTACACCTTC; d_gene: TRBD1; j_gene: TRBJ1-2; v_gene: TRBV29-1; abundance: -
CDR3aa: CASSSNSGTDTQYF; CDR3nt: TGCGCCAGCAGCTCGAATAGCGGGACGGATACGCAGTATTTT; d_gene: TRBD2; j_gene: TRBJ2-3; v_gene: TRBV5-1; abundance: -
CDR3aa: CASSTEGTSGSYNEQFF; CDR3nt: TGTGCCAGTAGCACTGAAGGGACTAGCGGGAGCTACAATGAGCAGTTCTTC; d_gene: TRBD2; j_gene: TRBJ2-1; v_gene: TRBV19; abundance: -
CDR3aa: CASSSRTGGRGNTIYF; CDR3nt: TGTGCCAGCAGTTCCCGTACAGGGGGCCGTGGAAACACCATATATTTT; d_gene: TRBD1; j_gene: TRBJ1-3; v_gene: TRBV27; abundance: few
CDR3aa: CASSPRPLEDATNEKLFF; CDR3nt: TGTGCCAGCTCACCACGCCCGCTGGAGGATGCAACTAATGAAAAACTGTTTTTT; d_gene: -; j_gene: TRBJ1-4; v_gene: TRBV18; abundance: few
CDR3aa: CASSSPTGNEQFF; CDR3nt: TGTGCCAGCAGTTCCCCGACTGGAAATGAGCAGTTCTTC; d_gene: -; j_gene: TRBJ2-1; v_gene: TRBV6-1; abundance: -
CDR3aa: CASSLAGGAYEQYF; CDR3nt: TGCGCCAGCAGCTTAGCGGGAGGCGCTTACGAGCAGTACTTC; d_gene: TRBD2; j_gene: TRBJ2-7; v_gene: TRBV5-1; abundance: -
CDR3aa: CASRGLAGHTGELFF; CDR3nt: TGTGCCAGCAGGGGACTAGCGGGACACACCGGGGAGCTGTTTTTT; d_gene: TRBD2; j_gene: TRBJ2-2; v_gene: TRBV6-1; abundance: -
CDR3aa: CAWSVDRPAYEQYF; CDR3nt: TGTGCCTGGAGTGTCGACAGGCCAGCCTACGAGCAGTACTTC; d_gene: -; j_gene: TRBJ2-7; v_gene: TRBV30; abundance: -
CDR3aa: CASSLLTGGGDGYTF; CDR3nt: TGCGCCAGCAGCTTGCTAACGGGAGGGGGAGATGGCTACACCTTC; d_gene: -; j_gene: TRBJ1-2; v_gene: TRBV5-1; abundance: once
CDR3aa: CASSSPREIGTGELFF; CDR3nt: TGTGCCAGCAGTTCCCCCCGGGAGATCGGCACCGGGGAGCTGTTTTTT; d_gene: -; j_gene: TRBJ2-2; v_gene: TRBV27; abundance: -
CDR3aa: CASSELAGQGNTEAFF; CDR3nt: TGTGCCAGCAGTGAATTGGCCGGACAGGGGAACACTGAAGCTTTCTTT; d_gene: TRBD1; j_gene: TRBJ1-1; v_gene: TRBV25-1; abundance: -
CDR3aa: CASSLQGTSGVYEQYF; CDR3nt: TGTGCCAGCAGCCTTCAAGGGACTAGCGGGGTCTACGAGCAGTACTTC; d_gene: TRBD2; j_gene: TRBJ2-7; v_gene: TRBV28; abundance: -
CDR3aa: CASSEGLGARRMGEQFF; CDR3nt: TGTGCCAGCAGTGAAGGTTTGGGGGCTCGCCGCATGGGCGAGCAGTTCTTC; d_gene: -; j_gene: TRBJ2-1; v_gene: TRBV6-1; abundance: -
CDR3aa: CASTQTGVDEQFF; CDR3nt: TGCGCCAGCACCCAAACCGGGGTCGATGAGCAGTTCTTC; d_gene: -; j_gene: TRBJ2-1; v_gene: TRBV5-1; abundance: -
CDR3aa: CASRGTLQETQYF; CDR3nt: TGTGCCAGCAGGGGCACATTGCAAGAGACCCAGTACTTC; d_gene: -; j_gene: TRBJ2-5; v_gene: TRBV28; abundance: -
CDR3aa: CAWSRTGGILNEQFF; CDR3nt: TGTGCCTGGAGTAGGACAGGGGGCATTTTAAATGAGCAGTTCTTC; d_gene: TRBD1; j_gene: TRBJ2-1; v_gene: TRBV30; abundance: -
CDR3aa: CASSLGYGDQETQYF; CDR3nt: TGCGCCAGCAGCTTGGGATACGGGGATCAAGAGACCCAGTACTTC; d_gene: -; j_gene: TRBJ2-5; v_gene: TRBV5-1; abundance: -
CDR3aa: CASSPIPSSVNTGELFF; CDR3nt: TGTGCCAGCAGCCCGATCCCATCCAGCGTGAACACCGGGGAGCTGTTTTTT; d_gene: -; j_gene: TRBJ2-2; v_gene: TRBV11-2; abundance: -
CDR3aa: CAWSEASLLNEQYF; CDR3nt: TGTGCCTGGAGTGAGGCTAGCCTTTTAAACGAGCAGTACTTC; d_gene: -; j_gene: TRBJ2-7; v_gene: TRBV30; abundance: -
CDR3aa: CSVGQEGETQYF; CDR3nt: TGCAGCGTTGGGCAGGAGGGAGAGACCCAGTACTTC; d_gene: -; j_gene: TRBJ2-5; v_gene: TRBV29-1; abundance: -
CDR3aa: CASSRTLGLRHYEQYF; CDR3nt: TGCGCCAGCAGCCGCACGTTGGGACTAAGGCACTACGAGCAGTACTTC; d_gene: TRBD2; j_gene: TRBJ2-7; v_gene: TRBV4-1; abundance: -
CDR3aa: CASMRKIADTQYF; CDR3nt: TGCGCCAGCATGCGTAAGATCGCAGATACGCAGTATTTT; d_gene: -; j_gene: TRBJ2-3; v_gene: TRBV10-2; abundance: once